The present T cell receptor beta chain was sequenced within a study of blood T cell repertoires in COVID-19. Study summary: Acute and convalescent COVID-19 specimens originated in the United States, Italy and Spain. The analysed material was cDNA or gDNA that came from T cells, B-cell-depleted T cells, or PBMCs.

V was pared by 7 bases and J by 4 bases, with 8 bases of the junction left unmatched. The CDR3 is 16 residues long. Germline CDR1 reads SSHAT; CDR2 reads FNYEAQ (reference sequence). Authors' processing steps: How many nucleated cells were present was estimated from reference gene primer amplification. Repertoires were generated with immunoSEQ multiplex PCR, while TCRdb's copy carries only in-frame clones and drops some. That table is the source of V, J and clone size, and D and trimming were worked out from the DNA. This table has about 72,000 clones, 70% to 90% appearing once. The rearrangement joins TRBV7-7 to TRBJ2-3; 13 bases line up with TRBD2. Sequencing input: peripheral blood. The sequence was collected from a woman older than 75 with acute or convalescent COVID-19. The CDR3 coding sequence is TGTGCCAGCACACCGGGACTAGCGGGAAAGTCAGATACGCAGTATTTT. Protein sequence: CASTPGLAGKSDTQYF.